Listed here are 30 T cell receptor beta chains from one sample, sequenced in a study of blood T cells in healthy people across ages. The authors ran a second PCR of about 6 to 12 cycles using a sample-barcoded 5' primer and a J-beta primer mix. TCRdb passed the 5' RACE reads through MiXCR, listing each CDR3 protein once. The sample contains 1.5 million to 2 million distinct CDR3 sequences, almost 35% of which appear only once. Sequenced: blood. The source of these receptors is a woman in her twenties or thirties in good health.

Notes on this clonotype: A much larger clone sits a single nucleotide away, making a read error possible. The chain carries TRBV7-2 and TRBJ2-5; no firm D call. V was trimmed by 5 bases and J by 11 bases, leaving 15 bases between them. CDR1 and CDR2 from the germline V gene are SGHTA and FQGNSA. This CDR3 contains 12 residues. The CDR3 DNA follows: TGTGCCAGCAGCCGAGAGAGAGGTGAGCAGTACTTC. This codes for CASSRERGEQYF. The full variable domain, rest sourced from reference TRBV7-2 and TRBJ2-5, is GAGVSQSPSNKVTEKGKDVELRCDPISGHTALYWYRQSLGQGLEFLIYFQGNSAPDKSGLPSDRFSAERTGGSVSTLTIQRTQQEDSAVYLCASSRERGEQYFGPGTRLLVL.

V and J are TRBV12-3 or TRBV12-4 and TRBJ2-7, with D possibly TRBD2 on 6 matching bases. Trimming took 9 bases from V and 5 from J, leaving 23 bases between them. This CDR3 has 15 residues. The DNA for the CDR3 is TGTGCCAGTCGAGTGGAGGGACGGAGTGCCAACGAGCAGTACTTC. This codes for CASRVEGRSANEQYF.

The DNA for the CDR3 is TGTGCCAGCAGCATCGACAGTGGGGCCTATGGCTACACCTTC. This translates into CASSIDSGAYGYTF. The genes are TRBV27 and TRBJ1-2; possibly TRBD1 for D (5 bases). CDR3 length: 14 residues. CDR1 and CDR2 from the germline V gene are MNHEY and SMNVEV (reference sequence). Trimming shortened V by 6 bases and J by 4 bases, and 15 bases separated the two germline ends.

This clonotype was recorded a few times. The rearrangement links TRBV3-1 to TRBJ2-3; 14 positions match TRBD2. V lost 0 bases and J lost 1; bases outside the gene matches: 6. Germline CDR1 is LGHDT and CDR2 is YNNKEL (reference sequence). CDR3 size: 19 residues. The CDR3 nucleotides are TGTGCCAGCAGCCAAGATCGACTAGCGGGGGGGCCACGCACAGATACGCAGTATTTT. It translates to CASSQDRLAGGPRTDTQYF.

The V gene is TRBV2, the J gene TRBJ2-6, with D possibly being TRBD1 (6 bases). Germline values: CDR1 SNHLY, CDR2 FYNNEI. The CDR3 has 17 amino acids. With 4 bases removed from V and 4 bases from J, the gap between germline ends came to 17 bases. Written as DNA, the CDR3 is TGTGCCAGCAGTGTAGGGGCAGGGGCAACCGGGGCCAACGTCCTGACTTTC. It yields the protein CASSVGAGATGANVLTF.

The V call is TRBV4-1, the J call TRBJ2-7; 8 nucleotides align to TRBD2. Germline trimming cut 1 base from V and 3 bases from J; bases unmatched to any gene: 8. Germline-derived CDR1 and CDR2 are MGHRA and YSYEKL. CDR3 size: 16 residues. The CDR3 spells CASSQVVIAGSYEQYF. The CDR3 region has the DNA TGCGCCAGCAGCCAAGTGGTGATAGCGGGAAGCTACGAGCAGTACTTC.

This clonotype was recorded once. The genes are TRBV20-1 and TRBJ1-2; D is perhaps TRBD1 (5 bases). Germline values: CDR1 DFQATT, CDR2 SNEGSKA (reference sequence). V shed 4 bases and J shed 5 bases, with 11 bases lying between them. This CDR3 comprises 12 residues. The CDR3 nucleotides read TGCAGTGCTACCGACAGTGGGTATGGCTACACCTTC. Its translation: CSATDSGYGYTF.

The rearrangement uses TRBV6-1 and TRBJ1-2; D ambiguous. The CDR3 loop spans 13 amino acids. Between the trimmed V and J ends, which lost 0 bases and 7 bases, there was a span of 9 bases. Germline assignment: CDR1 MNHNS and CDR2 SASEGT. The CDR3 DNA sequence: TGTGCCAGCAGTGAAGCGGCGGGCAGTGGCTACACCTTC. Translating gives CASSEAAGSGYTF.

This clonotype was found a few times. The CDR3 nucleotides read TGTGCCAGCAGTCCCTCCGGGACTGACGCGAACACTGAAGCTTTCTTT. It codes for CASSPSGTDANTEAFF. The chain uses TRBV7-9 and TRBJ1-1; weak D call: TRBD1 (5 bases). Trimming took 6 bases from V and 1 from J, leaving 18 bases between them. The germline CDR1 and CDR2 sequences are SEHNR and FQNEAQ (reference sequence). CDR3 length: 16 residues.

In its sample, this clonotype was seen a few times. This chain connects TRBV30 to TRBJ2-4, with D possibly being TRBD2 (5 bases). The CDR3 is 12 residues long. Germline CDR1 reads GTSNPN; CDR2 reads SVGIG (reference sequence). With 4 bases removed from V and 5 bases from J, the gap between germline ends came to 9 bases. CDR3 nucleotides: TGTGCCTGGACTAGCCCTCAAAACATTCAGTACTTC. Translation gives CAWTSPQNIQYF.

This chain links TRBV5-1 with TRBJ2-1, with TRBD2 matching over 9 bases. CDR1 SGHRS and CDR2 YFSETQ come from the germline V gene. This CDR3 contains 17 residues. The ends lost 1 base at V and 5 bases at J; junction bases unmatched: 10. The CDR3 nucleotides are TGCGCCAGCAGCTTGAGTAGACTAGCGGACATCCACAATGAGCAGTTCTTC. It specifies CASSLSRLADIHNEQFF.

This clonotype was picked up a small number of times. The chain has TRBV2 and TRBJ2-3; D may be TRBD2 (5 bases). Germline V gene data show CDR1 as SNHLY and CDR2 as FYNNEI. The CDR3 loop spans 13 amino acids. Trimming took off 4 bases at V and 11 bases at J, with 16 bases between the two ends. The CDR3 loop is CASSGGLAQEQYF. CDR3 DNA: TGTGCCAGCAGTGGCGGGTTGGCTCAGGAGCAGTATTTT.

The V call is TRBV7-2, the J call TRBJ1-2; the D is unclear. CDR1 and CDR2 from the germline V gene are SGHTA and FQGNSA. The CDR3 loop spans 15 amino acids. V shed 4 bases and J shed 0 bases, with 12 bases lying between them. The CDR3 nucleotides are TGTGCCAGCAGCTCCCGCCGGCAAGCTAACTATGGCTACACCTTC. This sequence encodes CASSSRRQANYGYTF.

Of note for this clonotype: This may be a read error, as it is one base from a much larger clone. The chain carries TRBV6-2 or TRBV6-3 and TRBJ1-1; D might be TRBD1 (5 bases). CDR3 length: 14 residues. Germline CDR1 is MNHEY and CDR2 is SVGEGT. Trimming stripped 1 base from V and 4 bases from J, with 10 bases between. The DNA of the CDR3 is TGTGCCAGCAGTTACTGGGGGGTGGTCACTGAAGCTTTCTTT. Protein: CASSYWGVVTEAFF.

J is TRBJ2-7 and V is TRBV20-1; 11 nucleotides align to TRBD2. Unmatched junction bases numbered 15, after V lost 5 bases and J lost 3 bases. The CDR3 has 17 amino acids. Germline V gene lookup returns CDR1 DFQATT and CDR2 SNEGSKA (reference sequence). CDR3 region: CSAPPPVAGGPVYEQYF. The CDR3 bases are TGCAGTGCTCCCCCCCCGGTAGCGGGAGGGCCGGTCTACGAGCAGTACTTC.

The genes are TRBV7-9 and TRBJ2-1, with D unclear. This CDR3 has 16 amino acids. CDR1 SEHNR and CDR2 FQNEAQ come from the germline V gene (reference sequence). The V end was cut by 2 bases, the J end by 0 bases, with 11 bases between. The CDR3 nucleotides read TGTGCCAGCAGCTTATGGGGATTAAGCTCCTACAATGAGCAGTTCTTC. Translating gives CASSLWGLSSYNEQFF.

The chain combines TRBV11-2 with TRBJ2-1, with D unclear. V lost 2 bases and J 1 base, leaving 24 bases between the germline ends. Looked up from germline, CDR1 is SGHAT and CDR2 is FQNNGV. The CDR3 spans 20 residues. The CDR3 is CASSLFLSGRRSKSYNEQFF. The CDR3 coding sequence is TGTGCCAGCAGCTTATTTCTCTCCGGGCGGCGCTCCAAATCCTACAATGAGCAGTTCTTC.

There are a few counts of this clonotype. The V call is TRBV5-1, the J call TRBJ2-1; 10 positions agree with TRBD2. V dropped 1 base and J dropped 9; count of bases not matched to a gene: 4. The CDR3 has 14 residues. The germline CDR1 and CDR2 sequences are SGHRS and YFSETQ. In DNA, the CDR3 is TGCGCCAGCAGCTTGAATCTAGCGGGAGTTGAGCAGTTCTTC. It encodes CASSLNLAGVEQFF.

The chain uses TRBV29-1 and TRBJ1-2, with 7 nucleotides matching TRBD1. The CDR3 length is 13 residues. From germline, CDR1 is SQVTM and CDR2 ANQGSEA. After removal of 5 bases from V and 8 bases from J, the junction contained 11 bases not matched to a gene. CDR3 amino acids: CSVRDRAEQGYTF. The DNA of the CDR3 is TGCAGCGTTCGGGACAGAGCAGAGCAGGGCTACACCTTC.

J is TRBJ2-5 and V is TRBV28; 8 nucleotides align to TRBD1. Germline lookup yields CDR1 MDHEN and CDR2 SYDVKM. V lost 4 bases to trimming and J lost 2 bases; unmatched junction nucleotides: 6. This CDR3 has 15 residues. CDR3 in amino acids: CASSSRTGYQETQYF. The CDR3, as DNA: TGTGCCAGCAGTTCAAGGACAGGGTATCAAGAGACCCAGTACTTC. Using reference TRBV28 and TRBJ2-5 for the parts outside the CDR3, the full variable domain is DVKVTQSSRYLVKRTGEKVFLECVQDMDHENMFWYRQDPGLGLRLIYFSYDVKMKEKGDIPEGYSVSREKKERFSLILESASTNQTSMYLCASSSRTGYQETQYFGPGTRLLVL.

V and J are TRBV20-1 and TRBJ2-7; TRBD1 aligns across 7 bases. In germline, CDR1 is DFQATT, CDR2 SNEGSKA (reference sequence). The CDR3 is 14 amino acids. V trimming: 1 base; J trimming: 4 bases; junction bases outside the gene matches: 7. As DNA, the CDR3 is TGCAGTGCTAGAGCCCTACAGGGGCCGTACGAGCAGTACTTC. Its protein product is CSARALQGPYEQYF.

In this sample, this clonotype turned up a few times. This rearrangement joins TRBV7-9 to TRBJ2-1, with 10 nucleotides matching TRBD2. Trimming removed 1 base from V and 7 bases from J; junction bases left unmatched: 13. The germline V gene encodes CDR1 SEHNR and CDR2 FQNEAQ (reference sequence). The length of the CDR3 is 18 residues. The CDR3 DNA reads TGTGCCAGCAGCTTAGAGGTCCTAGCGGGAGCGGGGGCGAATGAGCAGTTCTTC. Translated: CASSLEVLAGAGANEQFF.

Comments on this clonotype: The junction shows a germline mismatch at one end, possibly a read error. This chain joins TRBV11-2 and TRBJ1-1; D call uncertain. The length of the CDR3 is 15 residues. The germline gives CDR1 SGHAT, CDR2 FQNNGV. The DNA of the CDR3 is TGTGCCAGCAGCCATACACCGATCAGGAACACTGGAGCTTTCTTT. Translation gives CASSHTPIRNTGAFF.

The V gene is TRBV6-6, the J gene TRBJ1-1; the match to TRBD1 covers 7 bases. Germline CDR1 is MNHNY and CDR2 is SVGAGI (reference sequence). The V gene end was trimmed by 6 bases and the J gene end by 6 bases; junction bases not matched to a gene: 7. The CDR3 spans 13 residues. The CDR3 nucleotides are TGTGCCAGCAGCCCTGGACAGGTCCCTGAAGCTTTCTTT. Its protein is CASSPGQVPEAFF.

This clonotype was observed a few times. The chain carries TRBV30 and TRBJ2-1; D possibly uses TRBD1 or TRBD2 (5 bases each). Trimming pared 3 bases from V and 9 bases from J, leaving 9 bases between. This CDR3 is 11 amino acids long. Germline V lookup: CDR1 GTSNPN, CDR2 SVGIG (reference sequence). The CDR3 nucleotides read TGTGCCTGGAGAAAAGGGACTGAGCAGTTCTTC. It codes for CAWRKGTEQFF.

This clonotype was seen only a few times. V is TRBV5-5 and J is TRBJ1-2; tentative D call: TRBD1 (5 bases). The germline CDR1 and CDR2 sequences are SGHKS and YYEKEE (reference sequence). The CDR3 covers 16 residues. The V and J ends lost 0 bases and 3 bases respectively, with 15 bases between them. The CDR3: CASSLEQAGLDYGYTF. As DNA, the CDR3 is TGTGCCAGCAGCTTGGAACAAGCAGGGTTAGACTATGGCTACACCTTC.

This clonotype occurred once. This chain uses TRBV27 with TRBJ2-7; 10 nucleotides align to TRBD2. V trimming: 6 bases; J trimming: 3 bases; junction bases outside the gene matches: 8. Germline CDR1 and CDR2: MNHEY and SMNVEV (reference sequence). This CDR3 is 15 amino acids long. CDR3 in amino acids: CASRDRTSGFYEQYF. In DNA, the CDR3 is TGTGCCAGCAGAGACCGGACTAGCGGTTTCTACGAGCAGTACTTC.

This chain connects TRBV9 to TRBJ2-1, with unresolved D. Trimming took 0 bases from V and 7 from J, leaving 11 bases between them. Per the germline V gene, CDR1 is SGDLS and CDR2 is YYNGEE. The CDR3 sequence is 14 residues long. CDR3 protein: CASSVALATNEQFF. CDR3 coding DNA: TGTGCCAGCAGCGTAGCGTTAGCAACGAATGAGCAGTTCTTC.

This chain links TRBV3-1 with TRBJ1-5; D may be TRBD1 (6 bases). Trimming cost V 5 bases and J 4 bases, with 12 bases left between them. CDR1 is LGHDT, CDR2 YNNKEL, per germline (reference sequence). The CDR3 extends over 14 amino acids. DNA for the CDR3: TGTGCCAGCAGCAAAAGGGGGTCGAATCAGCCCCAGCATTTT. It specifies CASSKRGSNQPQHF.

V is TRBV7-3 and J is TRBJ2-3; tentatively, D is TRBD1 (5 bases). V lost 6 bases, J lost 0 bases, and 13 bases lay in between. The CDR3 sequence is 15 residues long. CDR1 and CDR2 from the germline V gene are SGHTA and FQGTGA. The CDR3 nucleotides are TGTGCCAGCAGTGCACGGACACAGAGCACAGATACGCAGTATTTT. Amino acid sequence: CASSARTQSTDTQYF.